Below, 3 T cell receptor beta chains from the same sample are listed, as sequenced in a study of cytomegalovirus exposure and HLA in healthy donors. The study ran its PCR with 60 Vbeta and 13 Jbeta primers. Data came from immunoSEQ multiplex PCR; TCRdb stores just in-frame clones and leaves some out. Seen here are roughly 100,000 clones, 60% to 85% observed once, and the top ten hold approximately 1.3%. What was sequenced was PBMCs. These receptors originate from a man between 40 and 49 years old in good health and CMV-seronegative.

This sequence joins TRBV2 and TRBJ2-5; 11 bases map to TRBD2. CDR3 length: 21 amino acids. The junction had 24 bases not matched to a gene; V was cut back by 4 bases and J by 5 bases. CDR1 is SNHLY and CDR2 is FYNNEI in the germline V gene. The CDR3 nucleotides are TGTGCCAGCAGTGCTTCGGACAGGGGAATGCTAGCGGGGGGCGGTGGGGAGACCCAGTACTTC. It translates to CASSASDRGMLAGGGGETQYF.

The chain links TRBV5-1 to TRBJ1-2; 9 bases match TRBD1. The V gene's germline CDR1 is SGHRS and CDR2 YFSETQ. The CDR3 is made up of 15 amino acids. Unmatched junction bases numbered 11, after V lost 4 bases and J lost 7 bases. CDR3 sequence reads: CASSVGQGTLLGYTF. Written as DNA, the CDR3 is TGCGCCAGCAGCGTGGGACAGGGAACTTTACTTGGCTACACCTTC.

The chain combines TRBV4-3 with TRBJ1-3; D remains ambiguous. Germline loops: CDR1 LGHNA, CDR2 YSLEER. V was clipped by 0 bases and J by 0 bases, with 9 bases between them. The CDR3 covers 16 residues. DNA of the CDR3: TGCGCCAGCAGCCAAGATCTGGGAGACTCTGGAAACACCATATATTTT. Translating gives CASSQDLGDSGNTIYF.